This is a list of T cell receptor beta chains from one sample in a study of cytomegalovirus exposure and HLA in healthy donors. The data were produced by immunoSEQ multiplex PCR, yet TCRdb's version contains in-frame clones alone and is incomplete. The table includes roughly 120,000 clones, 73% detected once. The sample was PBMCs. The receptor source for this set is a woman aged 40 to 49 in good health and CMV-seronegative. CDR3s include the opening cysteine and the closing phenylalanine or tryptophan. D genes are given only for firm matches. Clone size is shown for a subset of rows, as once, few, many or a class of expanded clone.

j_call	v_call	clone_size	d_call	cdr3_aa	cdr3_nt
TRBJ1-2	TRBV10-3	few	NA	CAITGGDRTAGYTF	TGTGCCATCACCGGGGGGGACCGAACAGCTGGCTACACCTTC
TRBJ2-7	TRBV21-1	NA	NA	CASRGEGEQYF	TGTGCCAGCAGGGGAGAGGGCGAGCAGTACTTC
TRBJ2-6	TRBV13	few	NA	CASSTSSGANVLTF	TGTGCCAGCAGCACTTCGTCGGGGGCCAACGTCCTGACTTTC
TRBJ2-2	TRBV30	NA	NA	CAWTTQFPYGELFF	TGTGCCTGGACTACTCAATTTCCATACGGGGAGCTGTTTTTT
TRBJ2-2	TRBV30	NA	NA	CAWSTNTGELFF	TGTGCCTGGAGCACGAACACCGGGGAGCTGTTTTTT
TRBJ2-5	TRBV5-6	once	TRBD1	CASSSSGTGWETQYF	TGTGCCAGCAGCTCGTCCGGGACAGGGTGGGAGACCCAGTACTTC
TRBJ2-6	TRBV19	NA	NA	CASKDSSGANVLTF	TGTGCCAGTAAGGACAGCTCTGGGGCCAACGTCCTGACTTTC
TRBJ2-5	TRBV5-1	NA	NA	CASSLRGGGLWETQYF	TGCGCCAGCAGTCTCCGAGGGGGGGGCCTGTGGGAGACCCAGTACTTC
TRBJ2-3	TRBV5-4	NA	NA	CASSFGQSTDTQYF	TGTGCCAGCAGCTTTGGACAGAGCACAGATACGCAGTATTTT
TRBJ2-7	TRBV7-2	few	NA	CASRIVGVYEQYF	TGTGCCAGCAGAATTGTGGGAGTTTACGAGCAGTACTTC
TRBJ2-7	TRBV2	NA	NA	CASSADSYEQYF	TGTGCCAGCAGTGCAGACAGCTACGAGCAGTACTTC
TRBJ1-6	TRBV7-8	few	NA	CASREGSNSPLHF	TGTGCCAGCAGGGAGGGGTCGAATTCACCCCTCCACTTT
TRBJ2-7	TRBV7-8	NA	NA	CASSTTGYEQYF	TGTGCCAGCAGCACCACAGGGTACGAGCAGTACTTC
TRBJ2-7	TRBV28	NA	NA	CANRSAYEQYF	TGTGCCAACAGGTCGGCCTACGAGCAGTACTTC
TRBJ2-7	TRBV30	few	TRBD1	CAWSVGGTVYEQYF	TGTGCCTGGAGTGTTGGTGGGACAGTATACGAGCAGTACTTC
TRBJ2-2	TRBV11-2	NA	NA	CASTLRGTDTGELFF	TGTGCCAGCACCTTACGGGGGACAGACACCGGGGAGCTGTTTTTT
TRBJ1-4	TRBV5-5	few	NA	CASSLALNEKLFF	TGTGCCAGCAGCTTGGCCCTTAATGAAAAACTGTTTTTT
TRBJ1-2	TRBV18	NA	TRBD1	CASSPRDRVGGYTF	TGTGCCAGCTCACCACGGGACAGGGTAGGCGGCTACACCTTC
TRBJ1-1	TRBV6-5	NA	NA	CASSRGAMNTEAFF	TGTGCCAGCAGCCGTGGGGCCATGAACACTGAAGCTTTCTTT
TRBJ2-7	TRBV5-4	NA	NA	CASSLGRGVYEQYF	TGTGCCAGCAGCCTGGGCAGGGGGGTCTACGAGCAGTACTTC
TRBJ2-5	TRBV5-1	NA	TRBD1	CASSQTGGHQETQYF	TGCGCCAGCAGCCAAACAGGGGGCCACCAAGAGACCCAGTACTTC
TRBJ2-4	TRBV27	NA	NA	CASSYRNIQYF	TGTGCCAGCAGTTACCGGAACATTCAGTACTTC
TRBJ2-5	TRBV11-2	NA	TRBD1	CASTEQGAETQYF	TGTGCCAGCACAGAACAGGGGGCCGAGACCCAGTACTTC
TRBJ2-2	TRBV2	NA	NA	CASSVSVTNTGELLF	TGTGCCAGCAGTGTGTCGGTTACCAACACCGGGGAGCTGCTTTTT
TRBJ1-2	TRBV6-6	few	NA	CASSRREGDHYGYTF	TGTGCCAGCAGCCGCCGAGAGGGCGACCACTATGGCTACACCTTC
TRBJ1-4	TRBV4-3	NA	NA	CASSQDLATNEKLFF	TGCGCCAGCAGCCAAGATCTTGCAACTAATGAAAAACTGTTTTTT
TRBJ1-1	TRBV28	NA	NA	CASSGNSMNTEAFF	TGTGCCAGCAGTGGAAATAGCATGAACACTGAAGCTTTCTTT
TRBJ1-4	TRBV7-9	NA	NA	CASSLVAGMGKLFF	TGTGCCAGCAGCTTAGTAGCAGGGATGGGAAAACTGTTTTTT
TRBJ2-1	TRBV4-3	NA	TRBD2	CASSRGIAGEQFF	TGCGCCAGCAGCCGAGGGATAGCGGGAGAGCAGTTCTTC
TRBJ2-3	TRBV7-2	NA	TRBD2	CASSLELLAGGHDTQYF	TGTGCCAGCAGCTTAGAACTACTAGCGGGGGGGCATGATACGCAGTATTTT
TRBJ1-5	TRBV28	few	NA	CASRGSSNQPQHF	TGTGCCAGCAGGGGCAGTAGCAATCAGCCCCAGCATTTT
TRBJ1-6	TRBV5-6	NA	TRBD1	CASSSTGLNNSPLHF	TGTGCCAGCAGCTCGACAGGGTTGAATAATTCACCCCTCCACTTT
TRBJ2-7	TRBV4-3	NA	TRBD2	CASSLEVGGSYEQYF	TGCGCCAGCAGCCTGGAGGTTGGCGGGAGCTACGAGCAGTACTTC
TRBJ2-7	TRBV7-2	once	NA	CASSFGRGFEEQYF	TGTGCCAGCAGCTTCGGCAGGGGTTTTGAGGAGCAGTACTTC
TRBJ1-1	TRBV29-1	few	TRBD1	CSVAGTGQAFF	TGCAGCGTTGCCGGGACAGGGCAGGCTTTCTTT
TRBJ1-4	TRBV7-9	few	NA	CASSFPRGELFF	TGTGCCAGCAGCTTCCCGCGGGGGGAACTGTTTTTT
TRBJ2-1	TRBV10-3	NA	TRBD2	CAISESSGGEDGEQFF	TGTGCCATCAGTGAGTCTAGCGGGGGGGAGGACGGTGAGCAGTTCTTC
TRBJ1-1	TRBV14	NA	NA	CASSQFGQREAFF	TGTGCCAGCAGCCAATTTGGTCAGAGGGAAGCTTTCTTT
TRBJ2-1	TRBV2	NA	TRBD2	CASRKAGASYNEQFF	TGTGCCAGCAGGAAAGCGGGGGCCTCCTACAATGAGCAGTTCTTC
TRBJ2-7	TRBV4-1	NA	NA	CASSQGDSLFSEQYF	TGCGCCAGCAGCCAGGGGGACTCCCTCTTTTCCGAGCAGTACTTC
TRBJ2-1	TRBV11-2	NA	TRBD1	CASSLDMGQGVNEQFF	TGTGCCAGCAGCTTAGATATGGGACAGGGGGTTAATGAGCAGTTCTTC
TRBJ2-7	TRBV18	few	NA	CASSPPASQYEQYF	TGTGCCAGCTCACCCCCGGCTAGTCAATACGAGCAGTACTTC
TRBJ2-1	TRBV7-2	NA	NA	CASSLSPGTAYNEQFF	TGTGCCAGCAGCTTAAGTCCCGGGACTGCGTACAATGAGCAGTTCTTC
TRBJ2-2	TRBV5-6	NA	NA	CASSPGVGELFF	TGTGCCAGCAGCCCGGGAGTCGGGGAGCTGTTTTTT
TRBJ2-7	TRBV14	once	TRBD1	CASSQWPRDRPSYEQYF	TGTGCCAGCAGCCAGTGGCCTAGGGACAGACCCTCCTACGAGCAGTACTTC
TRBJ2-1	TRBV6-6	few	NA	CASSYSTEWDEQFF	TGTGCCAGCAGTTACTCGACTGAATGGGATGAGCAGTTCTTC
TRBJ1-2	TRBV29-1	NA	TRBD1	CSVGGGTGENYGYTF	TGCAGCGTTGGAGGGGGGACAGGGGAAAACTATGGCTACACCTTC
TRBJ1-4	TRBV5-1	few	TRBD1	CASSLYPQGGEKLFF	TGCGCCAGCAGCTTATACCCACAGGGGGGGGAAAAACTGTTTTTT
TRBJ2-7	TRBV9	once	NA	CASSPQASADLSYEQYF	TGTGCCAGCAGCCCTCAAGCTAGCGCGGATCTCTCCTACGAGCAGTACTTC
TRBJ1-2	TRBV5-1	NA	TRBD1	CASSGHSGQLYGYTF	TGCGCCAGCAGCGGCCATTCGGGACAGCTTTATGGCTACACCTTC
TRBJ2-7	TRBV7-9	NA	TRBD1	CSSSLGTGTGRHEQYF	TGTTCCAGCAGCTTAGGTACCGGGACAGGGCGGCACGAGCAGTACTTC
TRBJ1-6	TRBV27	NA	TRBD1	CASRPTPATGNNSPLHF	TGTGCCAGCAGGCCAACGCCTGCGACAGGGAATAATTCACCCCTCCACTTT
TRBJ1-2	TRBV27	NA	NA	CASSLFRANYGYTF	TGTGCCAGCAGTTTATTCCGGGCTAACTATGGCTACACCTTC
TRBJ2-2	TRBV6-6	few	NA	CASSYSDSTGELFF	TGTGCCAGCAGTTACTCCGACAGTACCGGGGAGCTGTTTTTT
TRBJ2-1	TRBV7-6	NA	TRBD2	CASSQTSGSYNEQFF	TGTGCCAGCAGCCAGACTAGCGGATCCTACAATGAGCAGTTCTTC
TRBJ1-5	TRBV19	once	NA	CATTSGGTVNQPQHF	TGTGCCACCACCTCAGGAGGGACCGTTAATCAGCCCCAGCATTTT
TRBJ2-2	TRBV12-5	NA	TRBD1	CATRTGDAGELFF	TGTGCTACCCGGACAGGGGACGCCGGGGAGCTGTTTTTT